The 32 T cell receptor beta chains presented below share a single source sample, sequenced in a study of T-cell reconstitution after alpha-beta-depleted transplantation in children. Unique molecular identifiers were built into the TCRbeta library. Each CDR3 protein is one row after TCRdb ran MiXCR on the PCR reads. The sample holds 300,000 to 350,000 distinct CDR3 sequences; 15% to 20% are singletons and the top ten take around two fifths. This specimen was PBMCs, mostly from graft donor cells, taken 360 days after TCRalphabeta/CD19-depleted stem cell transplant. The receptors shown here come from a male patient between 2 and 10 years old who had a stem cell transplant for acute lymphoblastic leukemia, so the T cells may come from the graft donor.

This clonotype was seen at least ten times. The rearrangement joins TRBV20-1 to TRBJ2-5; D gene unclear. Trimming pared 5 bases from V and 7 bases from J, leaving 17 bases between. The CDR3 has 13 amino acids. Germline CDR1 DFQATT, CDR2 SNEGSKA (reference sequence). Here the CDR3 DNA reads TGCAGTGCTCTGCCCTCGGCTGGAAGGACCCAGTACTTC. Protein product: CSALPSAGRTQYF.

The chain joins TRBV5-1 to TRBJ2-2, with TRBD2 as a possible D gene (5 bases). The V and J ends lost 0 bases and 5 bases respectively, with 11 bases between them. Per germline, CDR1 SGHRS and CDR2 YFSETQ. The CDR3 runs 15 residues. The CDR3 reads CASSLGAGGTGELFF. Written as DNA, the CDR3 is TGCGCCAGCAGCTTGGGGGCAGGAGGTACCGGGGAGCTGTTTTTT.

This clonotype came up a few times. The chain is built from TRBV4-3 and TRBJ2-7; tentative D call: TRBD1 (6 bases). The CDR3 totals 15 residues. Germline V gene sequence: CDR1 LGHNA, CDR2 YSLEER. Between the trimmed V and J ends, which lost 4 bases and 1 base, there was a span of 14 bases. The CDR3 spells CASSLYRDHSYEQYF. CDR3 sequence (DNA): TGCGCCAGCAGCCTTTACAGGGACCATTCCTACGAGCAGTACTTC.

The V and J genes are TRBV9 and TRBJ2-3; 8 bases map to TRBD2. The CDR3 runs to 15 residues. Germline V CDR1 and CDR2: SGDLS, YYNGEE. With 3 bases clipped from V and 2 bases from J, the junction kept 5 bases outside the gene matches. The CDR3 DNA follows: TGTGCCAGCAGCGGTCAGCGGGAGCCCACAGATACGCAGTATTTT. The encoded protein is CASSGQREPTDTQYF.

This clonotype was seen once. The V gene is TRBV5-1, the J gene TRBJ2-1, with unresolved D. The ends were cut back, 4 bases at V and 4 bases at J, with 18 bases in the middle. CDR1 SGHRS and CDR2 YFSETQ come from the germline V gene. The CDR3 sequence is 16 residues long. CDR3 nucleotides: TGCGCCAGCAGCAGTGGCCCTCTAGAAAATTACAATGAGCAGTTCTTC. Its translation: CASSSGPLENYNEQFF.

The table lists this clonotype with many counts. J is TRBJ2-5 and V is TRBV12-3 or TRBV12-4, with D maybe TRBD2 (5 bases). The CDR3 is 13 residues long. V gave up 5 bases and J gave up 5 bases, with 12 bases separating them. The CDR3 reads CASSAVRRETQYF. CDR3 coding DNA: TGTGCCAGCAGTGCGGTCAGGAGGGAGACCCAGTACTTC.

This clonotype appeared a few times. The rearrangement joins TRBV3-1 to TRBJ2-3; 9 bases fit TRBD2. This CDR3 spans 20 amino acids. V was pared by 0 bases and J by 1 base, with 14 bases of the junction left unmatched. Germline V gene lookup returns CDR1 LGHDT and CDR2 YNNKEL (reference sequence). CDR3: CASSQELRRRRGGRTDTQYF. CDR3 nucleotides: TGTGCCAGCAGCCAAGAACTTCGTCGTCGGCGGGGGGGACGCACAGATACGCAGTATTTT.

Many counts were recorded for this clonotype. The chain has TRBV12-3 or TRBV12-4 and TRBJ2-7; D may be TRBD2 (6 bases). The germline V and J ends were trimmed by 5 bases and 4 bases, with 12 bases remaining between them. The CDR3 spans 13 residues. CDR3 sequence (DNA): TGTGCCAGCAGTCCGGGACTTCGGTACGAGCAGTACTTC. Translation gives CASSPGLRYEQYF.

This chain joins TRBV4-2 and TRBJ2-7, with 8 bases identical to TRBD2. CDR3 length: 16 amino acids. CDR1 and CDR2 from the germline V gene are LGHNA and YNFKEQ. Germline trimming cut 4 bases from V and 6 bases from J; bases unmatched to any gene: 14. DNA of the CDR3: TGTGCCAGCAGCCCCACCCTAGGAGCGGGAGCTTTCGAGCAGTACTTC. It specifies CASSPTLGAGAFEQYF.

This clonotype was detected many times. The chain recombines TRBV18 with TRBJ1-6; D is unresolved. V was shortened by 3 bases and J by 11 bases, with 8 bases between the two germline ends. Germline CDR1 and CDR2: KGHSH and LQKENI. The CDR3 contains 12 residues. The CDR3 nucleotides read TGTGCCAGCTCACCTGGAGTAGCACCCCTCCACTTT. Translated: CASSPGVAPLHF.

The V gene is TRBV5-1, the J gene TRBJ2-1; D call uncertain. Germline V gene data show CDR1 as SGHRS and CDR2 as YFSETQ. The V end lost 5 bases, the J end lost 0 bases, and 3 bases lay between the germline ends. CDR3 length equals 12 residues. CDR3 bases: TGCGCCAGCAGTAACTCCTACAATGAGCAGTTCTTC. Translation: CASSNSYNEQFF.

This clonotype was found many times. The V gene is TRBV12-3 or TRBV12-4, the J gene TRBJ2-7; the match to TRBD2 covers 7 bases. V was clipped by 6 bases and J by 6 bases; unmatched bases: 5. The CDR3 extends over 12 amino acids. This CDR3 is CASSYTSAEQYF. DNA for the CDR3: TGTGCCAGCAGCTACACTAGCGCCGAGCAGTACTTC.

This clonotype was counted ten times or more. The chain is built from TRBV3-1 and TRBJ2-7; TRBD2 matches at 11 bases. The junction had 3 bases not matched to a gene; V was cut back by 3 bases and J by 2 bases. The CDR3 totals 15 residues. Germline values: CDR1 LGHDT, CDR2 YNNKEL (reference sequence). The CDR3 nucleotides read TGTGCCAGCAGCCAGACTAGCGGGGTTACCTACGAGCAGTACTTC. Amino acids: CASSQTSGVTYEQYF.

The CDR3 DNA is TGCGCCAGCAGCTTGGCTTGGGCAACTAATGAAAAACTGTTTTTT. Protein product: CASSLAWATNEKLFF. The chain links TRBV5-1 to TRBJ1-4; no reliable D call. The CDR3 is 15 residues long. V lost 0 bases and J 0 bases, leaving 6 bases between the germline ends. Germline V gene sequence: CDR1 SGHRS, CDR2 YFSETQ.

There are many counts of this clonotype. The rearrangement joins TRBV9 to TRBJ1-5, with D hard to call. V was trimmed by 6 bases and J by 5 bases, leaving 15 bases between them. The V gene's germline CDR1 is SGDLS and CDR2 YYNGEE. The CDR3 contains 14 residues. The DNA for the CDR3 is TGTGCCAGCAACGAAGGAATAGCCCATCAGCCCCAGCATTTT. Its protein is CASNEGIAHQPQHF.

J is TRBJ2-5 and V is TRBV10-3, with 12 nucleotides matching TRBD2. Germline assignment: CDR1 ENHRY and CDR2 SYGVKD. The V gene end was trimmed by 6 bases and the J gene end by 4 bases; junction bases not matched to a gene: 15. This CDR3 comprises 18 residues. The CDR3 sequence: CAISPRLAGGPPIETQYF. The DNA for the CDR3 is TGTGCCATCAGCCCCCGTCTAGCGGGAGGGCCGCCTATAGAGACCCAGTACTTC.

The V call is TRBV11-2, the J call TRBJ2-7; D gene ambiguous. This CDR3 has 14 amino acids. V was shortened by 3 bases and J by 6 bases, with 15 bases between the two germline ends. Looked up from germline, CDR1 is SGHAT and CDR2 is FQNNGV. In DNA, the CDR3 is TGTGCCAGCAGCTTCGCGCGAGTAACGGGCGAGCAGTACTTC. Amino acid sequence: CASSFARVTGEQYF.

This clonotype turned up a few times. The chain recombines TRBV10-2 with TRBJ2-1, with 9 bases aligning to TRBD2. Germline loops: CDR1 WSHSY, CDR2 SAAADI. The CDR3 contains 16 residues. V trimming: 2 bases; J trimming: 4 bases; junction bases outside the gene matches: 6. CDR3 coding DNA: TGCGCCAGCAGTGAGCCGGTAGCGGGAGCGTACAATGAGCAGTTCTTC. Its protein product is CASSEPVAGAYNEQFF.

The CDR3 sequence: CASSHYSGTSVDTQYF. In nucleotides, the CDR3 is TGCGCCAGCAGCCATTACTCCGGGACTAGCGTAGATACGCAGTATTTT. The gene calls are TRBV4-3 and TRBJ2-3; 10 nucleotides align to TRBD2. The CDR3 has 16 amino acids. Germline V gives CDR1 LGHNA, CDR2 YSLEER. The V and J ends lost 3 bases and 5 bases, in that order; junction bases with no gene match: 8.

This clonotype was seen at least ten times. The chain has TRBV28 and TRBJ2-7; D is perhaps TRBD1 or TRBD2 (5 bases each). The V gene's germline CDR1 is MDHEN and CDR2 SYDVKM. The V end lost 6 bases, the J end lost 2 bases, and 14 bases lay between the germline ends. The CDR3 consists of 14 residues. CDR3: CASRAAGTTYEQYF. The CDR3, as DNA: TGTGCCAGCAGAGCCGCCGGGACCACCTACGAGCAGTACTTC.

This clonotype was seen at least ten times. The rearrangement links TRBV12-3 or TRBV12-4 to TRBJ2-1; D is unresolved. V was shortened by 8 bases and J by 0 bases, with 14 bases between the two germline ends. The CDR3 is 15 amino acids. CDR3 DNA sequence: TGTGCCAGCGGTCGACTCTTTACCTCCTACAATGAGCAGTTCTTC. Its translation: CASGRLFTSYNEQFF.

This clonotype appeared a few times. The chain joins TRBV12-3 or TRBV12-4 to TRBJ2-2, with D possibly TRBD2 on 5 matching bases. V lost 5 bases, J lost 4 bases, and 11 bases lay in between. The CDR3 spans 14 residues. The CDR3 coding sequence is TGTGCCAGCAGTATACTAGTCCTCACCGGGGAGCTGTTTTTT. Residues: CASSILVLTGELFF.

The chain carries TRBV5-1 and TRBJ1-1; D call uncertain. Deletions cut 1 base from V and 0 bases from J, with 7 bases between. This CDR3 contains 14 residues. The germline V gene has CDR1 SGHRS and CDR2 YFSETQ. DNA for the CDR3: TGCGCCAGCAGCTTGAGCAACCTGAACACTGAAGCTTTCTTT. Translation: CASSLSNLNTEAFF.

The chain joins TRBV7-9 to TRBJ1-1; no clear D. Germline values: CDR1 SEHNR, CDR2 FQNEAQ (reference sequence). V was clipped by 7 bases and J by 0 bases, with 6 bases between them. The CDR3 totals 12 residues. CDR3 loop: CASMQLNTEAFF. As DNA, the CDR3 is TGTGCCAGCATGCAATTGAACACTGAAGCTTTCTTT.

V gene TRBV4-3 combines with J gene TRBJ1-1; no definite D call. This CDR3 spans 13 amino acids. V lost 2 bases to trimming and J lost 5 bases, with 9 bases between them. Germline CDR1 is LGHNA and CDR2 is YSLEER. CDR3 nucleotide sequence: TGCGCCAGCAGCCAATTAGACGGGACTGAAGCTTTCTTT. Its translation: CASSQLDGTEAFF.

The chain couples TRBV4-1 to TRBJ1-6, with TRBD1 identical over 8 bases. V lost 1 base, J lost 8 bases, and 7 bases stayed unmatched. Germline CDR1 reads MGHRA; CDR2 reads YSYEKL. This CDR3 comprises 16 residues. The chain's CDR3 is CASSQGTGMGDSPLHF. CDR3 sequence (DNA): TGCGCCAGCAGCCAAGGGACAGGGATGGGAGATTCACCCCTCCACTTT.

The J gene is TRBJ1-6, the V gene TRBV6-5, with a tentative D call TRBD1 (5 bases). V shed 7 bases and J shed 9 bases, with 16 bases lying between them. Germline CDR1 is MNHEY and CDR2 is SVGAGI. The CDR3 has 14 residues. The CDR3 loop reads CASTNGAGGSPLHF. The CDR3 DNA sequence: TGTGCCAGCACCAACGGGGCCGGGGGTTCACCCCTCCACTTT.

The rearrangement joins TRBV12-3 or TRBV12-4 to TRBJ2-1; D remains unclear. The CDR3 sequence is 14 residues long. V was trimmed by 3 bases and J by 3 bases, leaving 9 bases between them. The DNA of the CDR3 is TGTGCCAGCAGTTTGTTACTCCTCTACAATGAGCAGTTCTTC. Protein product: CASSLLLLYNEQFF.

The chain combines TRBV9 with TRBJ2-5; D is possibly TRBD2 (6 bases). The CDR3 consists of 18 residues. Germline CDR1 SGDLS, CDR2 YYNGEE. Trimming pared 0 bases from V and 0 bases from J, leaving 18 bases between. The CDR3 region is CASSVDPDRAGNQETQYF. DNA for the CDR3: TGTGCCAGCAGCGTAGATCCGGACCGAGCGGGTAACCAAGAGACCCAGTACTTC. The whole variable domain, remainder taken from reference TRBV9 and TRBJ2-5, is DSGVTQTPKHLITATGQRVTLRCSPRSGDLSVYWYQQSLDQGLQFLIQYYNGEERAKGNILERFSAQQFPDLHSELNLSSLELGDSALYFCASSVDPDRAGNQETQYFGPGTRLLVL.

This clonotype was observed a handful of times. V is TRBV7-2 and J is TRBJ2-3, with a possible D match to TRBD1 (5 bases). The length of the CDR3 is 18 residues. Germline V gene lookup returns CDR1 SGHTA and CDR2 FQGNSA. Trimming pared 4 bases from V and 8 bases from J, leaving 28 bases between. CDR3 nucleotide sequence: TGTGCCAGCAGCTCCGGAAGGGGCGCGAGCCCCACATCTGGTACGCAGTATTTT. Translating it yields CASSSGRGASPTSGTQYF.

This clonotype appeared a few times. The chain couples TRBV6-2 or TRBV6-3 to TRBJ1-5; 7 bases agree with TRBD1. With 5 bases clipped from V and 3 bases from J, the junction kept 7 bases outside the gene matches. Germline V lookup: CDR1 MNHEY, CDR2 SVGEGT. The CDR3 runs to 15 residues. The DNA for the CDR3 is TGTGCCAGCAGTACTATGGGACAGCTCAATCAGCCCCAGCATTTT. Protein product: CASSTMGQLNQPQHF.

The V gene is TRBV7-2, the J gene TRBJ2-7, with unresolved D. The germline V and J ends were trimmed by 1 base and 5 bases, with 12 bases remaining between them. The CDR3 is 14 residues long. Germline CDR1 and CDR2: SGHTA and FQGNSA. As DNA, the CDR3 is TGTGCCAGCAGCTTAGGGGTTAAAATGGACGAGCAGTACTTC. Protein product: CASSLGVKMDEQYF.